This is a list of T cell receptor beta chains from one sample in a study of a mutant IDH1 vaccine in newly diagnosed glioma. No antigens are known for them. Some clones are missing from TCRdb's copy, which holds only in-frame ones; the method was immunoSEQ multiplex PCR. Altogether 40,000 or so clones are present, roughly 82% being singletons, with the ten largest covering approximately 18%. Material: PBMCs, obtained from a glioma patient whose treatment included an IDH1 peptide vaccine. Receptors were obtained from a man younger than 30 with glioma. Some clones in this sample may be carry-over from other donors' samples. CDR3s include the opening cysteine and the closing phenylalanine or tryptophan. A D gene is named only where the DNA matches it firmly. Not every row has a clone size; where given, it reads once, few, many or a size class.

V gene: TRBV2; CDR3 length: 12; J gene: TRBJ1-2; D gene: .; clone size: .; CDR3 protein: CASRQGAYGYTF; CDR3 DNA: TGTGCCAGCAGGCAGGGAGCTTATGGCTACACCTTC
V gene: TRBV7-9; CDR3 length: 14; J gene: TRBJ1-4; D gene: .; clone size: .; CDR3 protein: CASSPDSFNEKLFF; CDR3 DNA: TGTGCCAGCAGCCCGGACAGTTTTAATGAAAAACTGTTTTTT
V gene: TRBV9; CDR3 length: 15; J gene: TRBJ2-1; D gene: TRBD1; clone size: few; CDR3 protein: CASSASGTGGNEQFF; CDR3 DNA: TGTGCCAGCAGCGCGTCCGGGACAGGTGGTAATGAGCAGTTCTTC
V gene: TRBV5-1; CDR3 length: 14; J gene: TRBJ1-2; D gene: .; clone size: .; CDR3 protein: CASSLGQGEYGYTF; CDR3 DNA: TGCGCCAGCAGCTTGGGGCAGGGAGAATATGGCTACACCTTC
V gene: TRBV30; CDR3 length: 16; J gene: TRBJ2-3; D gene: TRBD2; clone size: .; CDR3 protein: CAWSDGLAGAEDTRYF; CDR3 DNA: TGTGCCTGGAGTGATGGACTAGCGGGAGCAGAAGATACGCGGTATTTT
V gene: TRBV10-3; CDR3 length: 18; J gene: TRBJ2-6; D gene: .; clone size: .; CDR3 protein: CAISDSTGHPRGANVLTF; CDR3 DNA: TGTGCCATCAGTGACTCGACAGGCCACCCAAGAGGGGCCAACGTCCTGACTTTC
V gene: TRBV2; CDR3 length: 11; J gene: TRBJ2-5; D gene: .; clone size: .; CDR3 protein: CASILGETQYF; CDR3 DNA: TGTGCCAGCATCTTAGGGGAGACCCAGTACTTC
V gene: TRBV7-9; CDR3 length: 13; J gene: TRBJ1-3; D gene: .; clone size: .; CDR3 protein: CASSLPGTRTIYF; CDR3 DNA: TGTGCCAGCAGCTTACCAGGGACAAGAACCATATATTTT
V gene: TRBV7-2; CDR3 length: 15; J gene: TRBJ2-7; D gene: TRBD2; clone size: .; CDR3 protein: CASSLTTSGAYEQYF; CDR3 DNA: TGTGCCAGCAGCTTAACGACTAGCGGGGCCTACGAGCAGTACTTC
V gene: TRBV7-9; CDR3 length: 15; J gene: TRBJ2-7; D gene: TRBD1; clone size: .; CDR3 protein: CASSFGTGAAYEQYF; CDR3 DNA: TGTGCCAGCAGCTTCGGCACAGGGGCAGCCTACGAGCAGTACTTC
V gene: TRBV7-9; CDR3 length: 14; J gene: TRBJ2-3; D gene: TRBD2; clone size: once; CDR3 protein: CASSLAGGLDTQYF; CDR3 DNA: TGTGCCAGCAGTCTCGCGGGGGGCCTGGATACGCAGTATTTT
V gene: TRBV30; CDR3 length: 13; J gene: TRBJ2-7; D gene: TRBD1; clone size: once; CDR3 protein: CAGSQGAQYEQYF; CDR3 DNA: TGTGCCGGGTCCCAGGGGGCCCAATACGAGCAGTACTTC
V gene: TRBV27; CDR3 length: 14; J gene: TRBJ1-2; D gene: .; clone size: .; CDR3 protein: CASSFQGLNYGYTF; CDR3 DNA: TGTGCCAGCAGTTTCCAGGGATTAAACTATGGCTACACCTTC
V gene: TRBV6-1; CDR3 length: 13; J gene: TRBJ1-5; D gene: .; clone size: .; CDR3 protein: CASTGQLNQPQHF; CDR3 DNA: TGTGCCAGCACCGGACAGCTCAATCAGCCCCAGCATTTT
V gene: TRBV30; CDR3 length: 12; J gene: TRBJ2-2; D gene: .; clone size: .; CDR3 protein: CAWSIAAGELFF; CDR3 DNA: TGTGCCTGGAGTATAGCGGCCGGGGAGCTGTTTTTT
V gene: TRBV5-4; CDR3 length: 16; J gene: TRBJ1-2; D gene: .; clone size: .; CDR3 protein: CASTSGGTTANYGYTF; CDR3 DNA: TGTGCCAGCACAAGCGGGGGAACTACAGCTAACTATGGCTACACCTTC
V gene: TRBV6-5; CDR3 length: 15; J gene: TRBJ1-2; D gene: TRBD1; clone size: .; CDR3 protein: CASSYDREGSGGYTF; CDR3 DNA: TGTGCCAGCAGTTACGACAGGGAGGGTTCGGGCGGCTACACCTTC
V gene: TRBV9; CDR3 length: 13; J gene: TRBJ1-2; D gene: .; clone size: .; CDR3 protein: CASSVGRGYGYTF; CDR3 DNA: TGTGCCAGCAGCGTAGGACGGGGGTATGGCTACACCTTC
V gene: TRBV5-1; CDR3 length: 15; J gene: TRBJ2-4; D gene: .; clone size: .; CDR3 protein: CASRRDVQAKNIQYF; CDR3 DNA: TGCGCCAGCAGACGGGACGTACAAGCCAAAAACATTCAGTACTTC
V gene: TRBV7-9; CDR3 length: 14; J gene: TRBJ2-7; D gene: .; clone size: .; CDR3 protein: CASSSDVGGGEQYF; CDR3 DNA: TGTGCCAGCAGCTCCGACGTAGGAGGCGGCGAGCAGTACTTC
V gene: TRBV7-6; CDR3 length: 15; J gene: TRBJ1-1; D gene: .; clone size: .; CDR3 protein: CASSLSLGAGTEAFF; CDR3 DNA: TGTGCCAGCAGCTTAAGTCTGGGTGCGGGAACTGAAGCTTTCTTT
V gene: TRBV6-6; CDR3 length: 12; J gene: TRBJ1-1; D gene: .; clone size: .; CDR3 protein: CASIEGGTEAFF; CDR3 DNA: TGTGCCAGCATAGAGGGGGGAACTGAAGCTTTCTTT
V gene: TRBV9; CDR3 length: 16; J gene: TRBJ2-7; D gene: .; clone size: .; CDR3 protein: CASSVADTSWKEEQYF; CDR3 DNA: TGTGCCAGCAGCGTCGCGGACACATCCTGGAAGGAGGAGCAGTACTTC
V gene: TRBV5-5; CDR3 length: 10; J gene: TRBJ1-1; D gene: .; clone size: .; CDR3 protein: CASSANEAFF; CDR3 DNA: TGTGCCAGCAGCGCGAATGAAGCTTTCTTT
V gene: TRBV5-4; CDR3 length: 15; J gene: TRBJ2-7; D gene: TRBD2; clone size: .; CDR3 protein: CASSLAGTTQYEQYF; CDR3 DNA: TGTGCCAGCAGCTTGGCGGGGACTACCCAATACGAGCAGTACTTC
V gene: TRBV14; CDR3 length: 16; J gene: TRBJ1-3; D gene: .; clone size: .; CDR3 protein: CASSRGGLRSGNTIYF; CDR3 DNA: TGTGCCAGCAGCCGAGGGGGGCTTCGCTCTGGAAACACCATATATTTT
V gene: TRBV2; CDR3 length: 13; J gene: TRBJ1-4; D gene: .; clone size: once; CDR3 protein: CASGRGRDEKLFF; CDR3 DNA: TGTGCCAGCGGGCGTGGGAGGGATGAAAAACTGTTTTTT
V gene: TRBV13; CDR3 length: 20; J gene: TRBJ2-6; D gene: TRBD1; clone size: .; CDR3 protein: CASSSARTGGRRSGANVLTF; CDR3 DNA: TGTGCCAGCAGCTCGGCTCGCACAGGGGGCCGGCGTTCTGGGGCCAACGTCCTGACTTTC
V gene: TRBV7-8; CDR3 length: 14; J gene: TRBJ2-7; D gene: .; clone size: .; CDR3 protein: CASSLAAVGAEQYF; CDR3 DNA: TGTGCCAGCAGCTTAGCGGCGGTGGGAGCCGAGCAGTACTTC
V gene: TRBV6-6; CDR3 length: 15; J gene: TRBJ1-5; D gene: .; clone size: .; CDR3 protein: CASSYLVESNQPQHF; CDR3 DNA: TGTGCCAGCAGTTACTTAGTCGAGAGTAATCAGCCCCAGCATTTT
V gene: TRBV6-1; CDR3 length: 15; J gene: TRBJ1-3; D gene: .; clone size: .; CDR3 protein: CASSEGAYSGNTIYF; CDR3 DNA: TGTGCCAGCAGTGAAGGCGCCTACTCTGGAAACACCATATATTTT
V gene: TRBV4-3; CDR3 length: 16; J gene: TRBJ2-7; D gene: .; clone size: .; CDR3 protein: CASSQDVGSGSYEQYF; CDR3 DNA: TGCGCCAGCAGCCAAGATGTAGGTAGCGGTTCCTACGAGCAGTACTTC
V gene: TRBV12-2; CDR3 length: 17; J gene: TRBJ1-4; D gene: .; clone size: .; CDR3 protein: CASRLVDLDRAHEKLFF; CDR3 DNA: TGTGCAAGTCGCTTAGTAGACCTGGACAGGGCCCATGAAAAACTGTTTTTT
V gene: TRBV7-8; CDR3 length: 22; J gene: TRBJ2-7; D gene: .; clone size: .; CDR3 protein: CASSLAVPLQKIMLVGQTEQYF; CDR3 DNA: TGTGCCAGCAGCTTAGCGGTCCCCCTACAGAAAATTATGTTGGTCGGACAAACCGAGCAGTACTTC
V gene: TRBV4-3; CDR3 length: 14; J gene: TRBJ1-2; D gene: .; clone size: .; CDR3 protein: CASSQDTSYYGYTF; CDR3 DNA: TGCGCCAGCAGCCAAGATACGTCCTACTATGGCTACACCTTC
V gene: TRBV9; CDR3 length: 14; J gene: TRBJ1-1; D gene: .; clone size: once; CDR3 protein: CASSLSGTSTEAFF; CDR3 DNA: TGTGCCAGCAGCTTATCAGGGACGAGCACTGAAGCTTTCTTT
V gene: TRBV4-3; CDR3 length: 17; J gene: TRBJ2-5; D gene: .; clone size: .; CDR3 protein: CASSQEWPPGQEETQYF; CDR3 DNA: TGCGCCAGCAGCCAAGAATGGCCCCCGGGACAAGAAGAGACCCAGTACTTC
V gene: TRBV19; CDR3 length: 17; J gene: TRBJ2-5; D gene: TRBD1; clone size: .; CDR3 protein: CASSIDRGDRVGETQYF; CDR3 DNA: TGTGCCAGTAGTATAGATCGTGGGGACAGGGTGGGAGAGACCCAGTACTTC
V gene: TRBV30; CDR3 length: 14; J gene: TRBJ1-4; D gene: TRBD1; clone size: .; CDR3 protein: CAWRGDRGNEKLFF; CDR3 DNA: TGTGCCTGGAGGGGGGACAGGGGGAATGAAAAACTGTTTTTT
V gene: TRBV5-6; CDR3 length: 16; J gene: TRBJ2-3; D gene: TRBD2; clone size: .; CDR3 protein: CASSIGTSGGTDTQYF; CDR3 DNA: TGTGCCAGCAGCATCGGGACTAGCGGGGGCACAGATACGCAGTATTTT
V gene: TRBV7-6; CDR3 length: 14; J gene: TRBJ2-5; D gene: TRBD2; clone size: .; CDR3 protein: CASSRGLALETQYF; CDR3 DNA: TGTGCCAGCAGCCGGGGACTAGCTCTGGAGACCCAGTACTTC
V gene: TRBV11-1; CDR3 length: 16; J gene: TRBJ1-1; D gene: TRBD1; clone size: medium-sized; CDR3 protein: CASSSQGDSEKSEAFF; CDR3 DNA: TGTGCCAGCAGCTCACAGGGGGACTCGGAAAAATCTGAAGCTTTCTTT
V gene: TRBV5-6; CDR3 length: 17; J gene: TRBJ2-6; D gene: .; clone size: .; CDR3 protein: CASSLAGRLSGANVLTF; CDR3 DNA: TGTGCCAGCAGCTTGGCGGGACGCCTCTCTGGGGCCAACGTCCTGACTTTC
V gene: TRBV7-8; CDR3 length: 18; J gene: TRBJ2-7; D gene: TRBD2; clone size: .; CDR3 protein: CASSLEQGMGRAPYEQYF; CDR3 DNA: TGTGCCAGCAGCTTAGAACAAGGCATGGGGAGGGCCCCCTACGAGCAGTACTTC
V gene: TRBV30; CDR3 length: 15; J gene: TRBJ2-1; D gene: .; clone size: .; CDR3 protein: CAWSVGGSSYNEQFF; CDR3 DNA: TGTGCCTGGAGTGTAGGGGGGAGCTCCTACAATGAGCAGTTCTTC
V gene: TRBV18; CDR3 length: 16; J gene: TRBJ1-3; D gene: .; clone size: .; CDR3 protein: CASSQNEVPSGNTIYF; CDR3 DNA: TGTGCCAGCTCACAGAATGAGGTTCCCTCTGGAAACACCATATATTTT
V gene: TRBV30; CDR3 length: 13; J gene: TRBJ1-2; D gene: TRBD1; clone size: .; CDR3 protein: CAWSGGANYGYTF; CDR3 DNA: TGTGCCTGGTCAGGGGGCGCGAACTATGGCTACACCTTC
V gene: TRBV27; CDR3 length: 15; J gene: TRBJ1-5; D gene: .; clone size: .; CDR3 protein: CASSSGIGGNQPQHF; CDR3 DNA: TGTGCCAGCAGTTCAGGGATAGGGGGCAATCAGCCCCAGCATTTT
V gene: TRBV19; CDR3 length: 15; J gene: TRBJ1-5; D gene: .; clone size: .; CDR3 protein: CASSPGEGRNQPQHF; CDR3 DNA: TGTGCCAGTAGTCCCGGAGAGGGACGTAATCAGCCCCAGCATTTT